The 2 T cell receptor beta chains below were found in one sample sequenced in a study of vaccination effects on CD4 cells after COVID-19. Their recognized antigens are unknown. Viral peptide pool expansion of antigen-specific CD4+ T cells preceded sequencing in the ViraFEST assay. Isolating CD4+ T cells followed approximately 11 days of culture. People in the vaccine group had not been infected with SARS-CoV-2 before, and their nucleocapsid antibodies were negative. Repertoires were generated with immunoSEQ multiplex PCR, while TCRdb's copy carries only in-frame clones and drops some. The table shows roughly 45,000 clones, with just over 75% occurring only once. Specimen: CD4+ T cells from PBMCs cultured with SARS-CoV-2 spike peptides, collected before COVID-19 vaccination. These receptors all come from a human donor who received a COVID-19 vaccine.

The chain couples TRBV10-3 to TRBJ2-1, with unresolved D. Germline CDR1 ENHRY, CDR2 SYGVKD. V was shortened by 4 bases and J by 0 bases, with 1 base between the two germline ends. The CDR3 runs 12 residues. CDR3 coding DNA: TGTGCCATCAGTGCCTCCTACAATGAGCAGTTCTTC. Translation gives CAISASYNEQFF.

The rearrangement links TRBV21-1 to TRBJ2-7. TRBV21-1 is reported as a pseudogene. This CDR3 comprises 16 residues. CDR3 loop: CASSTSDGRSSYEQYV. In DNA, the CDR3 is TGTGCCAGCAGCACCTCGGACGGCCGAAGCTCCTACGAGCAGTACGTC.